This TCR beta chain was identified in a study of cytomegalovirus exposure and HLA in healthy donors. Whole-study findings and limits: Sequencing likely generated an artifact that appeared as a cluster of highly shared sequence variants.

Primers included in the PCR were 60 Vbeta and 13 Jbeta primers. This table comes from immunoSEQ multiplex PCR, and its TCRdb copy is limited to in-frame clones, with some not included. The table shows approximately 180,000 clones, with 70% to 90% occurring only once. As to this clone: Its target is not known.

Trimming removed 3 bases at V and 7 bases at J, with 12 bases between. Germline loops: CDR1 SGHVS, CDR2 FQNEAQ. CDR3 length equals 13 residues. The sequencing sample was made of PBMCs. The chain has TRBV7-8 and TRBJ1-2; D gene unclear. This TCR was recovered from a young woman in good health and CMV-seronegative. CDR3 coding DNA: TGTGCCAGCAGCTTTAATCCATCCAGTGGCTACACCTTC. This translates into CASSFNPSSGYTF.